Listed below are T cell receptor beta chains from one sample, sequenced in a study of early stage breast cancer tumors. Clones were sequenced by immunoSEQ multiplex PCR, and TCRdb holds only the in-frame ones, with some missing. Of 45,000 to 60,000 clones listed, about 89% are singletons. Sequencing input: blood. These receptors originate from a person between 70 and 80 years old with breast cancer. The CDR3 runs from the conserved cysteine through the conserved F or W. A D gene is named only where the DNA matches it firmly. The size field is filled for only some rows; it gives once, few, many or a size class.

.	TRBV5-5	.	TRBJ1-1	CASTEASPRAFF	TGTGCCAGCACAGAGGCTTCCCCACGGGCTTTCTTT
TRBD1	TRBV19	.	TRBJ1-6	CASSGQVNSPLHF	TGTGCCAGTTCAGGACAGGTTAATTCACCCCTCCACTTT
TRBD2	TRBV7-9	.	TRBJ2-1	CASSLLALTSGSTEQFF	TGTGCCAGCAGCTTACTCGCTTTGACTAGCGGGAGCACTGAGCAGTTCTTC
.	TRBV5-4	.	TRBJ2-1	CASSAVVLSNSYNEQFF	TGTGCCAGCAGCGCGGTGGTGTTGTCTAACTCTTACAATGAGCAGTTCTTC
TRBD1	TRBV25-1	.	TRBJ1-3	CASSEYSGGGNTIYF	TGTGCCAGCAGTGAATACTCAGGGGGCGGAAACACCATATATTTT
.	TRBV6-5	.	TRBJ2-3	CASRPPGLSTDTQYF	TGTGCCAGCAGACCTCCAGGGCTGAGCACAGATACGCAGTATTTT
TRBD1	TRBV7-8	.	TRBJ2-5	CASSSLQGVETQYF	TGTGCCAGCAGCTCCCTACAGGGGGTTGAGACCCAGTACTTC
TRBD1	TRBV19	.	TRBJ2-6	CASSADRAANVLTF	TGTGCCAGTAGCGCGGACAGGGCGGCCAACGTCCTGACTTTC
TRBD1	TRBV7-9	.	TRBJ1-3	CASSAQGVVGNTIYF	TGTGCCAGCAGCGCCCAGGGGGTCGTCGGAAACACCATATATTTT
.	TRBV11-2	.	TRBJ2-3	CASSLGATGSRADTQYF	TGTGCCAGCAGCTTAGGGGCCACAGGGAGCCGGGCAGATACGCAGTATTTT
.	TRBV11-2	.	TRBJ1-5	CASSLDHGERNQPQHF	TGTGCCAGCAGCTTAGATCACGGGGAAAGAAATCAGCCCCAGCATTTT
.	TRBV5-1	.	TRBJ1-6	CASSSDSISSYNSPLHF	TGCGCCAGCAGCTCCGACAGCATAAGCTCCTATAATTCACCCCTCCACTTT
.	TRBV4-1	.	TRBJ1-2	CASSQDPGYGYTF	TGCGCCAGCAGCCAAGATCCAGGGTATGGCTACACCTTC
TRBD2	TRBV5-1	.	TRBJ2-7	CASSLAGRGGTTYEQYF	TGCGCCAGCAGCTTGGCGGGTCGGGGGGGCACGACCTACGAGCAGTACTTC
TRBD1	TRBV19	.	TRBJ1-2	CASTLDRGVNYGYTF	TGTGCCAGTACCTTGGACAGGGGGGTTAACTATGGCTACACCTTC
.	TRBV29-1	.	TRBJ2-3	CSVTLVGVDTQYF	TGCAGCGTTACGTTAGTGGGAGTGGATACGCAGTATTTT
TRBD1	TRBV5-1	.	TRBJ2-7	CASRLTGAEQYF	TGCGCCAGCAGGCTGACAGGGGCCGAGCAGTACTTC
.	TRBV9	.	TRBJ1-2	CASSVVSNYGYTF	TGTGCCAGCAGCGTAGTGAGTAACTATGGCTACACCTTC
.	TRBV29-1	.	TRBJ1-2	CSVGGNYGYTF	TGCAGCGTTGGGGGCAACTATGGCTACACCTTC
.	TRBV19	.	TRBJ1-3	CASSIDGESGNTIYF	TGTGCCAGTAGTATTGACGGAGAATCTGGAAACACCATATATTTT
.	TRBV27	.	TRBJ1-2	CASSLGGPRVSGYTF	TGTGCCAGCAGTCTGGGGGGTCCTAGGGTCTCTGGCTACACCTTC
TRBD2	TRBV6-6	.	TRBJ2-1	CATSSGTSDNEQFF	TGTGCCACCTCGTCCGGGACTAGCGACAATGAGCAGTTCTTC
.	TRBV7-9	.	TRBJ1-1	CASSRSGGGSGTEAFF	TGTGCCAGCAGCAGAAGCGGGGGGGGCTCGGGCACTGAAGCTTTCTTT
TRBD1	TRBV7-8	.	TRBJ1-2	CASSHRDRGYYGYTF	TGTGCCAGCAGCCACCGGGACAGGGGTTACTATGGCTACACCTTC
.	TRBV6-5	once	TRBJ2-3	CASSTTSNTDTQYF	TGTGCCAGCAGTACCACTAGTAACACAGATACGCAGTATTTT
.	TRBV2	.	TRBJ1-5	CASSEAHSNQPQHF	TGTGCCAGCAGTGAAGCCCATAGCAATCAGCCCCAGCATTTT
TRBD1	TRBV11-1	.	TRBJ2-3	CASRGQISTDTQYF	TGTGCCAGCAGGGGACAGATAAGCACAGATACGCAGTATTTT
.	TRBV5-5	.	TRBJ2-1	CASSAFHGVSYNEQFF	TGTGCCAGCAGCGCCTTTCACGGGGTGTCCTACAATGAGCAGTTCTTC
TRBD1	TRBV19	.	TRBJ2-1	CASSSGTGQGNEQFF	TGTGCCAGTAGCTCCGGGACAGGGCAAGGCAATGAGCAGTTCTTC
.	TRBV6-5	.	TRBJ1-1	CASVKQGRNTEAFF	TGTGCCAGCGTCAAACAGGGCCGCAACACTGAAGCTTTCTTT
TRBD2	TRBV29-1	.	TRBJ2-2	CSVDSSGRGSTGELFF	TGCAGCGTTGACTCTAGCGGGAGAGGGAGCACCGGGGAGCTGTTTTTT
.	TRBV10-3	.	TRBJ1-6	CAGGTGDNSPLHF	TGTGCCGGGGGGACGGGAGACAATTCACCCCTCCACTTT
TRBD1	TRBV7-9	.	TRBJ2-7	CASSARQGVYEQYF	TGTGCCAGCAGCGCCAGACAGGGGGTCTACGAGCAGTACTTC
.	TRBV19	.	TRBJ2-1	CASSIPRSGYNEQFF	TGTGCCAGTAGTATCCCTAGAAGTGGGTACAATGAGCAGTTCTTC
.	TRBV6-1	once	TRBJ2-5	CASRTAGTQQETQYF	TGTGCCAGCAGAACAGCCGGGACACAGCAAGAGACCCAGTACTTC
.	TRBV4-2	few	TRBJ1-1	CASSQGDSNTEAFF	TGTGCCAGCAGCCAAGGAGACAGTAACACTGAAGCTTTCTTT
TRBD1	TRBV5-1	once	TRBJ2-5	CATRTSDRGETQYF	TGCGCCACCCGAACTTCGGACAGGGGAGAGACCCAGTACTTC
.	TRBV6-4	.	TRBJ1-5	CASSGQVTNNQPQHF	TGTGCCAGCAGTGGGCAGGTGACAAACAATCAGCCCCAGCATTTT
TRBD2	TRBV6-5	.	TRBJ2-7	CASSYAGTSYEQYF	TGTGCCAGCAGTTACGCCGGGACTAGCTACGAGCAGTACTTC
.	TRBV7-2	.	TRBJ2-5	CASSLGAAGQGAQYF	TGTGCCAGCAGCTTAGGGGCGGCGGGGCAGGGGGCCCAGTACTTC